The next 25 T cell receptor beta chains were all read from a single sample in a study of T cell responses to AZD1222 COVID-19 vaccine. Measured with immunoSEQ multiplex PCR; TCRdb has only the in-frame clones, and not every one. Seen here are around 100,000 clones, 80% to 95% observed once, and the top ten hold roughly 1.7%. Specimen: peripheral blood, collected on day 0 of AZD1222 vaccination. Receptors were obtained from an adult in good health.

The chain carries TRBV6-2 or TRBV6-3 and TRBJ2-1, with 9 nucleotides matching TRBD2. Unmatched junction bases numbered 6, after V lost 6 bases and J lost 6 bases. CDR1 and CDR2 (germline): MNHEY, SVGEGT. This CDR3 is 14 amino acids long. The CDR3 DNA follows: TGTGCCAGCAGCCCCGCGGGAGGGGTCAATGAGCAGTTCTTC. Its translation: CASSPAGGVNEQFF.

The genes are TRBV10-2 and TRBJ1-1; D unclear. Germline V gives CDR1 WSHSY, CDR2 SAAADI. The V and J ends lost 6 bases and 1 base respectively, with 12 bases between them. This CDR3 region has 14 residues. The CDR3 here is CASRTLDRNTEAFF. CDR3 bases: TGCGCCAGCAGGACCTTGGATAGGAACACTGAAGCTTTCTTT.

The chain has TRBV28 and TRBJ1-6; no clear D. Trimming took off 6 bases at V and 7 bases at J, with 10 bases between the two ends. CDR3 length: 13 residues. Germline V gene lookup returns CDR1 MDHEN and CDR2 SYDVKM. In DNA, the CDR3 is TGTGCCAGCAGCCTAGCGGGGAATTCACCCCTCCACTTT. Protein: CASSLAGNSPLHF.

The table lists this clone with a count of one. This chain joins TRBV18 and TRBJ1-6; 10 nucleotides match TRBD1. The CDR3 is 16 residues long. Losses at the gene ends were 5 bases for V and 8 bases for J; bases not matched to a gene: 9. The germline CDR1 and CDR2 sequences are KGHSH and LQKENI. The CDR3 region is CASSLTTGGFDSPLHF. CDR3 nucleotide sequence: TGTGCCAGCTCATTAACGACAGGGGGCTTTGATTCACCCCTCCACTTT.

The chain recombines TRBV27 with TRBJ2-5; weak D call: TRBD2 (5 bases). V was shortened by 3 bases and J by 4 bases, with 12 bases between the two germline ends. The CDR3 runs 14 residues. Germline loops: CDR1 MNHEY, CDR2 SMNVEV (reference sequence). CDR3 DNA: TGTGCCAGCAGTTTGAGGGAGTGGTCAGAGACCCAGTACTTC. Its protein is CASSLREWSETQYF.

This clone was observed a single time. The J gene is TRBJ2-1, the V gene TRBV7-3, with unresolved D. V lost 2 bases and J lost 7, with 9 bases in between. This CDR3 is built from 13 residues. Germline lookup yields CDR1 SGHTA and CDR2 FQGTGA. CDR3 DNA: TGTGCCAGCAGCTTAGCGGAGCTGAATGAGCAGTTCTTC. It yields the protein CASSLAELNEQFF.

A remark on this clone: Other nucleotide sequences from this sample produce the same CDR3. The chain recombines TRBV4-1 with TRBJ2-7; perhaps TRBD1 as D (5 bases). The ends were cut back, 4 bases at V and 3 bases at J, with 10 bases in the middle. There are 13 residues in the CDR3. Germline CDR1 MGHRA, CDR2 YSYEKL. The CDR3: CASSLTDNYEQYF. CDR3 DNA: TGCGCCAGCAGCCTTACGGACAACTACGAGCAGTACTTC.

The CDR3 here is CASRNERAGEQFF. CDR3 nucleotides: TGTGCCAGCAGGAATGAGAGGGCCGGTGAGCAGTTCTTC. This chain joins TRBV4-2 and TRBJ2-1, with D tentatively TRBD2 (5 bases). The V gene lost 6 bases and the J gene lost 9 bases, with 15 bases spanning the gap. The CDR3 length is 13 residues. CDR1 is LGHNA, CDR2 YNFKEQ, per germline.

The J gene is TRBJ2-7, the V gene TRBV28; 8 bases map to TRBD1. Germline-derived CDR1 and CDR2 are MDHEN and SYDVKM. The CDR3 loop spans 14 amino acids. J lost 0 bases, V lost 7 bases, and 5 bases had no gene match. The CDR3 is CASTDRGGSYEQYF. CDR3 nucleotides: TGTGCCAGCACTGACAGGGGCGGCTCCTACGAGCAGTACTTC.

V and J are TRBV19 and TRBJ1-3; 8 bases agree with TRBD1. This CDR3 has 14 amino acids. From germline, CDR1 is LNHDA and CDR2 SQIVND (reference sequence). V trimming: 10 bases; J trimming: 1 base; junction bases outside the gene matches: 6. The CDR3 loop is CATRDRTSGNTIYF. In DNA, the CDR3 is TGTGCCACAAGGGACAGGACATCTGGAAACACCATATATTTT.

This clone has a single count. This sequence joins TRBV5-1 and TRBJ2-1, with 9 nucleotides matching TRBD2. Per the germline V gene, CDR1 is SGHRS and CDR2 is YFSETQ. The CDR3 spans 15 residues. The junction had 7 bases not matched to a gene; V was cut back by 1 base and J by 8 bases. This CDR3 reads CASSLTAGGSDEQFF. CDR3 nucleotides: TGCGCCAGCAGCTTGACAGCGGGAGGCTCGGATGAGCAGTTCTTC.

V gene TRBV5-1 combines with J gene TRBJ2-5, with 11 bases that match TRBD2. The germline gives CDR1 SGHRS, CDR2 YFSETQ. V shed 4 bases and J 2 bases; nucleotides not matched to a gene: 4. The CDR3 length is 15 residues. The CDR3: CASSPGLAVQETQYF. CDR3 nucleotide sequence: TGCGCCAGCAGCCCGGGACTAGCGGTTCAAGAGACCCAGTACTTC.

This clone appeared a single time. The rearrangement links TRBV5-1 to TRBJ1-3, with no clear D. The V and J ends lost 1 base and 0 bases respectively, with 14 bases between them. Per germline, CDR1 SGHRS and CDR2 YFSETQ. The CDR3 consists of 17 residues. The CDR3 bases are TGCGCCAGCAGCTTGTTAGGAGGATCTAACTCTGGAAACACCATATATTTT. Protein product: CASSLLGGSNSGNTIYF.

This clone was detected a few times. CDR3 region: CASRVGTAPATQYF. DNA of the CDR3: TGTGCCAGCAGGGTCGGGACTGCCCCGGCTACGCAGTATTTT. This chain joins TRBV2 and TRBJ2-3, with D perhaps matching TRBD2 (6 bases). CDR1 is SNHLY, CDR2 FYNNEI, per germline. CDR3 length: 14 residues. The V and J ends lost 6 bases and 8 bases respectively, with 18 bases between them.

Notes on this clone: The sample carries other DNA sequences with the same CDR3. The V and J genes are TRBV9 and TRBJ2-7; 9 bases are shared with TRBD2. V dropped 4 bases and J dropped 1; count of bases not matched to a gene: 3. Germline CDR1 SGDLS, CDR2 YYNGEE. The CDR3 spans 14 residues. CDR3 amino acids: CASSPSGRSYEQYF. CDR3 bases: TGTGCCAGCAGCCCCAGCGGGAGGTCCTACGAGCAGTACTTC.

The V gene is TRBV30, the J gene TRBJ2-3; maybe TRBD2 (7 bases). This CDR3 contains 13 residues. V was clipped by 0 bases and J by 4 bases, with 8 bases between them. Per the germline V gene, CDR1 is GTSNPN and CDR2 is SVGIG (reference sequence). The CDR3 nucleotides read TGTGCCTGGAGTGTAGGGGGGGCAGATACGCAGTATTTT. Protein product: CAWSVGGADTQYF.

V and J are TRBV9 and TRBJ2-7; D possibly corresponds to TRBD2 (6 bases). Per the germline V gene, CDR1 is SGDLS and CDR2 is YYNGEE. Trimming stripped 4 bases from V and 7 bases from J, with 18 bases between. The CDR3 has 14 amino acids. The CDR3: CASSPTSLEGEQYF. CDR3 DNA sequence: TGTGCCAGCAGCCCAACGTCACTGGAGGGGGAGCAGTACTTC.

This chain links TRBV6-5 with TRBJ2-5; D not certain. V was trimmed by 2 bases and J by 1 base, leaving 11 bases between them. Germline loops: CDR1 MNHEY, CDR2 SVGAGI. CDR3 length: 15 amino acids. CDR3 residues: CASSYERHPQETQYF. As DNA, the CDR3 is TGTGCCAGCAGTTACGAGCGACACCCCCAAGAGACCCAGTACTTC.

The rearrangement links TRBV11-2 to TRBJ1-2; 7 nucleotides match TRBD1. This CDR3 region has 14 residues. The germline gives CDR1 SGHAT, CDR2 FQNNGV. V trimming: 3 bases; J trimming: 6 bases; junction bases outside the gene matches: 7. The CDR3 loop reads CASSFDRDSHGYTF. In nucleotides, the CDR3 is TGTGCCAGCAGCTTTGATAGGGACAGCCATGGCTACACCTTC.

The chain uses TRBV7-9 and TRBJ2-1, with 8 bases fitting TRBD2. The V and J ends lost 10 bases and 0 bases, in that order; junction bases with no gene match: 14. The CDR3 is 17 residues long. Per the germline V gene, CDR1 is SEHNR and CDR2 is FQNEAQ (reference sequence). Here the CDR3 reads CAINEYKRGSSYNEQFF. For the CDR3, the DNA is TGTGCCATCAATGAATATAAGCGGGGGAGCTCCTACAATGAGCAGTTCTTC.

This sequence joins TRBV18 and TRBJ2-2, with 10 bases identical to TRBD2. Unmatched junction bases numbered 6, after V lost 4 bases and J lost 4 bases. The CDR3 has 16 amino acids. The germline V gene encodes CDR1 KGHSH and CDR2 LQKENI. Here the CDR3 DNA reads TGTGCCAGCTCACTGGCTAGCGGGAGTTTCACCGGGGAGCTGTTTTTT. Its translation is CASSLASGSFTGELFF.

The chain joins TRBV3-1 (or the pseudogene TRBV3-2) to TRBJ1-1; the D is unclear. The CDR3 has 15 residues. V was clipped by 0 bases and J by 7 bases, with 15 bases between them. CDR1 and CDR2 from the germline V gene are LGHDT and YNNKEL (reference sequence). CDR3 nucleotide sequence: TGTGCCAGCAGCCAAGATAGCACGGCAGGTAATGAAGCTTTCTTT. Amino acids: CASSQDSTAGNEAFF.

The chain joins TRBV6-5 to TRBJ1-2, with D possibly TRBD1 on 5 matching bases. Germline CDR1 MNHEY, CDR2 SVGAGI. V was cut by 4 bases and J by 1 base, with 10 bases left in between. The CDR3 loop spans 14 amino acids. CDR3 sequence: CASSFDSFNYGYTF. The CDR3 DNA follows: TGTGCCAGCAGTTTCGACAGCTTTAACTATGGCTACACCTTC.

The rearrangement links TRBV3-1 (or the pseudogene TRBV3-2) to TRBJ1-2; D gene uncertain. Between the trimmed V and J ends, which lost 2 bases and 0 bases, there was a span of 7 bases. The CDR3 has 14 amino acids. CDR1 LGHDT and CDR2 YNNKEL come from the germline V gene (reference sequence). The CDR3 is CASSQRRANYGYTF. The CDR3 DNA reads TGTGCCAGCAGCCAACGGAGAGCTAACTATGGCTACACCTTC.

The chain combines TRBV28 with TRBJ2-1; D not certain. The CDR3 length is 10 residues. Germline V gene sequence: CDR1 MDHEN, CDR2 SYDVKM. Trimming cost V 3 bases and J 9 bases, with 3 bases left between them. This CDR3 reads CASSFSEQFF. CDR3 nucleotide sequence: TGTGCCAGCAGTTTTTCTGAGCAGTTCTTC.